This TCR beta chain was documented in a study of regulatory T cells in long-lasting Graves disease (dated by TCRdb to 2020 to 2022). With respect to the entire study: To count as having persistent Graves' disease, a patient had to have received antithyroid drug treatment for over 5 years with TSH receptor autoantibodies remaining persistently positive. This study used TCR sequencing and RNA sequencing of peripheral blood to compare persistent Graves' disease patients against newly diagnosed Graves' disease patients. In the clinical cohort, patients with persistent Graves' disease had used antithyroid drugs for an average of about 10.3 years. The study was registered as a clinical trial and conducted in China. A total of about 35 samples underwent TCR sequencing, from about 13 patients with persistent Graves' disease and 20 patients with newly diagnosed Graves' disease.

The time point label for this specimen denotes: persistent/refractory GD, antithyroid drugs over 5 years with positive TRAb. For both TCR sequencing and RNA sequencing, RNA was extracted from PBMCs using TRIzol. The diagnosis of Graves' disease followed American Thyroid Association guidelines. The patients came from an endocrinology department in Xi'an, China. From each patient, around 9.3 milliliters of peripheral blood was collected into an EDTA anticoagulant tube. PBMCs were isolated by Ficoll Paque Plus density gradient separation without further T cell sorting. An Agilent 2100 Bioanalyzer and agarose gel were used to check RNA quality, while a NanoDrop 2000 measured RNA concentration. Based on the germline V gene (reference sequence), the CDR1 and CDR2 sequences are PRHDT and FYEKMQ. V lost 3 bases and J lost 10 bases, and the count of bases not matched to a germline gene is 14. Spanning cysteine to phenylalanine, the CDR3 consists of 17 amino acids. Only the CDR3 part of the read is kept: 51 bases, read in frame from the first base.

Library preparation used multiplex PCR. Sequenced using an Illumina HiSeq 4000. iRepertoire HTBI primers and Arm-PCR amplification of CDR3 regions were used to construct TCR beta libraries. Before sequencing, the PCR products underwent gel purification. From the authors' description of their analysis: Gene usage analysis of CDR3 amino acid clonotypes relied on the approximately 60 TRBV and fewer than 15 TRBJ segments identified across samples. COPE and FqMerger were used to merge the filtered high-quality paired reads into contigs. BLAST was used to align contigs to IMGT TRBV, TRBD and TRBJ reference genes, with CDR3 defined following IMGT. Any clonotype with a frequency above 0.1% was classified as a highly expanded clone. Shannon entropy served as the measure of repertoire diversity, while the Gini coefficient captured V-J evenness. Public clonotypes were defined as clonotypes shared by more than one individual. In TCRdb, the public reads were trimmed at Q25 with fastp and aligned with MiXCR, with productive beta chains retained. When rows share a CDR3 protein, they turn into one entry using the most common DNA and genes. The V and J calls and clone size are TCRdb's, not the authors'. This sample comprises under 450,000 distinct CDR3 sequences, less than 25% of them detected only once. The ten most abundant clones make up about a quarter of the sample.

In the case of this clonotype: Its binding antigen is unknown. Base qualities are not recorded, but no much larger clone differs from it by a single base.

The study at large found these results: Lower TCR Shannon entropy and fewer highly expanded clones were observed in persistent Graves' disease patients than in newly diagnosed patients, which suggested clonal expansion. TRBV28, TRBJ1-2 and TRBJ2-5 were preferentially used in persistent disease, while TRBV20-1 and TRBJ2-1 were favored in newly diagnosed disease. The small sample size was acknowledged by the authors as a limitation that may reduce accuracy. Sequencing and analysis were limited to the TCR beta chain. The study examined only peripheral blood because the primary lesion, thyroid tissue, could not be accessed. A larger number of public clonotypes was shared among persistent patients (around 2,700) than among newly diagnosed patients (approximately 930).

Specimen: peripheral blood mononuclear cells (PBMCs), collected when the disease was refractory, from a patient treated with antithyroid drugs. The receptor's source is a female donor with Graves disease. The chain is encoded by TRBV13 joined to TRBJ2-4; 11 of the junction bases match TRBD2. The base sequence is TGTGCCAGCAGCTTGGAACTTGATTATAGCGGGGGGGGAATTCAGTACTTC. This translates into CASSLELDYSGGGIQYF.